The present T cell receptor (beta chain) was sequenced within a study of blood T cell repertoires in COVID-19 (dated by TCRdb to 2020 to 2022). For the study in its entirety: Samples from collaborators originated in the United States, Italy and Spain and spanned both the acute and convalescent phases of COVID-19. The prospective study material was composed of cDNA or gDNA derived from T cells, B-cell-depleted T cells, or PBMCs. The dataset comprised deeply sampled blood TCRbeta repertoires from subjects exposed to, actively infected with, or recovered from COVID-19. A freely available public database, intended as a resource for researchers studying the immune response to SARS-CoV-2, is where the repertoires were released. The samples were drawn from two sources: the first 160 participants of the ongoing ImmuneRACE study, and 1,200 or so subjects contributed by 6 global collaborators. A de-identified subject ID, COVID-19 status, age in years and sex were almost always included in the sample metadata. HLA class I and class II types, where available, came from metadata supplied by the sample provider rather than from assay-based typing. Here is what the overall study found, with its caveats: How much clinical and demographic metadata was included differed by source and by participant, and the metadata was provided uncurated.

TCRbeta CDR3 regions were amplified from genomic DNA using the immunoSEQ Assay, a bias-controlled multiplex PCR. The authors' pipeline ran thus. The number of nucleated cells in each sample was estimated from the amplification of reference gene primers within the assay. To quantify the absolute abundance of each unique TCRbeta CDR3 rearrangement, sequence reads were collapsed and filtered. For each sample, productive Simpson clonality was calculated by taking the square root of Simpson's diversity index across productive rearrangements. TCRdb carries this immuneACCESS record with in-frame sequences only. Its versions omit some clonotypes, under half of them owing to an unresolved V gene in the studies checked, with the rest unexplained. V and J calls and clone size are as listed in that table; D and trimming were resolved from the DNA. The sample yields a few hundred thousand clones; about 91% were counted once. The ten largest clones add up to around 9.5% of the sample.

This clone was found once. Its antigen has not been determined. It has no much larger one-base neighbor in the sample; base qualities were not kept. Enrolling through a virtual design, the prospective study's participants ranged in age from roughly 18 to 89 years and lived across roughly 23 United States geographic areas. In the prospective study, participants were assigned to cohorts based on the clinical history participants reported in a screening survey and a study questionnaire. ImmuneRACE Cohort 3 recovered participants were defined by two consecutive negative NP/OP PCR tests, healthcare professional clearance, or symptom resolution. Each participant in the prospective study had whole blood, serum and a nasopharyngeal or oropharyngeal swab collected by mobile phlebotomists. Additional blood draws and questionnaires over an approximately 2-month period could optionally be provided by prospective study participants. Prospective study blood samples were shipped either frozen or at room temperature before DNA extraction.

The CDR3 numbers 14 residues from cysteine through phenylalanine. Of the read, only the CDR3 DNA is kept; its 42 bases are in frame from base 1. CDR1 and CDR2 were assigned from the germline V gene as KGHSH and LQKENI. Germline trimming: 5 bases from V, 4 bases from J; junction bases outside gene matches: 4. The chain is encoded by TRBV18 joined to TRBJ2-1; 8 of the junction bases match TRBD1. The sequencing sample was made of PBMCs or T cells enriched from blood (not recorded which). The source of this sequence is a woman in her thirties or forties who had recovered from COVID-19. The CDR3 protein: CASSRQGAYNEQFF. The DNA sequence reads TGTGCCAGCTCAAGGCAGGGGGCATACAATGAGCAGTTCTTC.